The source of this T cell receptor beta chain is a study of cytomegalovirus exposure and HLA in healthy donors. Findings and caveats of the study: Trimming of TCR beta V- and J-genes showed a link, identified in a later analysis, to a missense DCLRE1C variant. An apparent linkage of common viral pathogens to several of the most significant clusters emerged in a later analysis. Reports showed the classifier diagnosing cytomegalovirus status with high specificity and sensitivity.

The V gene end was trimmed by 1 base and the J gene end by 5 bases; junction bases not matched to a gene: 5. This CDR3 contains 15 residues. CDR1 and CDR2 from the germline V gene are SGHAT and FQNNGV. This clone was seen a handful of times. What it binds is unknown. PCR amplification relied on 60 Vbeta primers (plus 13 Jbeta primers). Repertoires were generated with immunoSEQ multiplex PCR, while TCRdb's copy carries only in-frame clones and drops some. This sample carries 100,000 or so clones, about 80% of them seen once, and the ten largest clones take approximately 4%. Sequenced input: PBMCs. The genes are TRBV11-2 and TRBJ2-3, with 8 positions matching TRBD2. This receptor was obtained from a man aged 35-49 years in good health and CMV-seronegative. CDR3 bases: TGTGCCAGCAGCTTAGTAACTAGCGGAAGAGATACGCAGTATTTT. Amino acid sequence: CASSLVTSGRDTQYF.